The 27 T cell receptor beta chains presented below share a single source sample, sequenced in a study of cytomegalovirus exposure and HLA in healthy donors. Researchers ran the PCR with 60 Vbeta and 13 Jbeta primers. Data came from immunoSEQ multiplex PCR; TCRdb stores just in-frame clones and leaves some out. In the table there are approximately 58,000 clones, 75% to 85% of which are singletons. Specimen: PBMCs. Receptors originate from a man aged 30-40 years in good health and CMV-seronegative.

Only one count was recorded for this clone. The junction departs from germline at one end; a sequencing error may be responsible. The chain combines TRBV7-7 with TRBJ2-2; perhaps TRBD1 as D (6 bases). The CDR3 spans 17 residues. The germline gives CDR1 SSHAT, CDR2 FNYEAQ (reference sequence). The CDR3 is CASSPSDSWGDAGELFF. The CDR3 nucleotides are TGTGCTAGCAGCCCTTCGGACAGTTGGGGCGACGCCGGGGAGCTGTTTTTT.

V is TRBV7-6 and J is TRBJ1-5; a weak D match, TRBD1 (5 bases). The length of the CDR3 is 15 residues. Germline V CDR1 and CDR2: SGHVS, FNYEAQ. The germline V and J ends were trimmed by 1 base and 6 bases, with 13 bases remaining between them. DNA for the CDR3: TGTGCCAGCAGCTTAGGGGACGGGGAGGCTCAGCCCCAGCATTTT. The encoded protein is CASSLGDGEAQPQHF.

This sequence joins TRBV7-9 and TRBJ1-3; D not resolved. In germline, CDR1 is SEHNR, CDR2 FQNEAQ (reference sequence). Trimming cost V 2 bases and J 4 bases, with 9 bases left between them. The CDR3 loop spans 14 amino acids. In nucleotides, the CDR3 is TGTGCCAGCAGCTTAAGCTTTACGGGAAACACCATATATTTT. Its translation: CASSLSFTGNTIYF.

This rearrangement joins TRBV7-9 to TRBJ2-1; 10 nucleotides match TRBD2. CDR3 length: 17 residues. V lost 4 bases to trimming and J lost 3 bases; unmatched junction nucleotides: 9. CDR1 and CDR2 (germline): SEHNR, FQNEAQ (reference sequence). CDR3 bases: TGTGCCAGCAGCTACGGGGCCGGGACTAGCGTCTACAATGAGCAGTTCTTC. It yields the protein CASSYGAGTSVYNEQFF.

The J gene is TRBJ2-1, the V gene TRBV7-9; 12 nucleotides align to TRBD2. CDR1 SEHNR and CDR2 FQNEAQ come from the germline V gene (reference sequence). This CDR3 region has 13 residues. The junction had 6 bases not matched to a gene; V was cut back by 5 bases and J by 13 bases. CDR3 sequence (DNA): TGTGCCAGCAGCCCCCGGACTAGCGGGAACCAGTTCTTC. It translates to CASSPRTSGNQFF.

The CDR3 here is CASSILLAGDEQYF. In nucleotides, the CDR3 is TGTGCCAGTAGTATATTGCTGGCAGGGGACGAGCAGTACTTC. The V and J genes are TRBV19 and TRBJ2-7; perhaps TRBD1 as D (6 bases). The germline gives CDR1 LNHDA, CDR2 SQIVND (reference sequence). The CDR3 loop spans 14 amino acids. V gave up 2 bases and J gave up 5 bases, with 13 bases separating them.

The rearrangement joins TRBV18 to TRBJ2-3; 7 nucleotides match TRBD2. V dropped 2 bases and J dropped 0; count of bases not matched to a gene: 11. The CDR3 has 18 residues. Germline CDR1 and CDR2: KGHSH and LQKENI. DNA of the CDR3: TGTGCCAGCTCACCAACCCCTCGTGGTAGCGGGAGCACAGATACGCAGTATTTT. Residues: CASSPTPRGSGSTDTQYF.

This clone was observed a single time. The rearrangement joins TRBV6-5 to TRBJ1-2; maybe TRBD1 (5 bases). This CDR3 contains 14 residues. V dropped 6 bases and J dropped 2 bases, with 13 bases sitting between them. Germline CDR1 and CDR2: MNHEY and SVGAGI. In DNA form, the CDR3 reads TGTGCCAGCAGAAAGACAGACAAGAACTATGGCTACACCTTC. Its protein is CASRKTDKNYGYTF.

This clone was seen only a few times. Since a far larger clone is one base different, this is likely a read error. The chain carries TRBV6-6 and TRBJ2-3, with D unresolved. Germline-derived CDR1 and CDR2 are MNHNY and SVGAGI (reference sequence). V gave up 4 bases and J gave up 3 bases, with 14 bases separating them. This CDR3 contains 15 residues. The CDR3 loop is CASSSLRWWTDTQYF. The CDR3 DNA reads TGTGCCAGCAGTTCTCTACGGTGGTGGACAGATACGCAGTATTTT.

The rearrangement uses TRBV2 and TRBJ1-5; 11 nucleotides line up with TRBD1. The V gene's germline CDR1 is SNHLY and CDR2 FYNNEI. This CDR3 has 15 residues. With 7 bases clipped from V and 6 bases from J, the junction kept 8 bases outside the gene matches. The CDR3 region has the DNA TGTGCCAGCACCGACCGGGACAGGGGGACTCAGCCCCAGCATTTT. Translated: CASTDRDRGTQPQHF.

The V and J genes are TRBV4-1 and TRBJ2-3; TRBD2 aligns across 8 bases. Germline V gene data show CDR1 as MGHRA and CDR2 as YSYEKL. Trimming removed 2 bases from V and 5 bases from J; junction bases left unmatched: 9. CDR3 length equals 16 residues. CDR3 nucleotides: TGCGCCAGCAGCCAATACAGTGGCGGGGGGTTAGATACGCAGTATTTT. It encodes CASSQYSGGGLDTQYF.

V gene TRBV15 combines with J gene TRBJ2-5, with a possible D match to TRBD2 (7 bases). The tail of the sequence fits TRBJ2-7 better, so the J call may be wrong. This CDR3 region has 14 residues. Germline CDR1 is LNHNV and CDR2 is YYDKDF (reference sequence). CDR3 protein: CATSRGGSSYEQYF. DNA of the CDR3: TGTGCCACCTCGAGGGGGGGATCTTCCTACGAGCAGTACTTC.

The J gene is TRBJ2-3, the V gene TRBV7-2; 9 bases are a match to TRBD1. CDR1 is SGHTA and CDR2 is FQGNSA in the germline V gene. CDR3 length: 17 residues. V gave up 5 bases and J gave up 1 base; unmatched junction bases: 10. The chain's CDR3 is CASSRTGTGRGTDTQYF. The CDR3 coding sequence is TGTGCCAGCAGCCGAACCGGGACAGGGAGGGGCACAGATACGCAGTATTTT.

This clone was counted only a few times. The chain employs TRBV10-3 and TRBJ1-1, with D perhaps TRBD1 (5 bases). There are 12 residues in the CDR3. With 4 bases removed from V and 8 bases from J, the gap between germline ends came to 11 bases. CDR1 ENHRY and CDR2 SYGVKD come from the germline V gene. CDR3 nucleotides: TGTGCCATCAGTGTGAGGGGAGGAGAAGCTTTCTTT. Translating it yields CAISVRGGEAFF.

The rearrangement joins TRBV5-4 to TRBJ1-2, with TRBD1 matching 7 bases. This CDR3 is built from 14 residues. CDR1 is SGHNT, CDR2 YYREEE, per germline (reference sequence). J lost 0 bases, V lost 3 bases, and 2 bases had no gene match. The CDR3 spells CASSSGTANYGYTF. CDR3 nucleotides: TGTGCCAGCAGCTCGGGGACAGCTAACTATGGCTACACCTTC. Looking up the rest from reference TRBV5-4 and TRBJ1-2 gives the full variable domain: ETGVTQSPTHLIKTRGQQVTLRCSSQSGHNTVSWYQQALGQGPQFIFQYYREEENGRGNFPPRFSGLQFPNYSSELNVNALELDDSALYLCASSSGTANYGYTFGSGTRLTVV.

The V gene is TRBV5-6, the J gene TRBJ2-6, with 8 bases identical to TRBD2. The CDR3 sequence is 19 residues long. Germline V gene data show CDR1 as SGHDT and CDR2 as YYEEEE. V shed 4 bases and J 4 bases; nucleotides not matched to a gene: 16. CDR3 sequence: CASSPKPYRGGTGANVLTF. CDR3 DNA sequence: TGTGCCAGCAGCCCGAAACCCTACCGGGGGGGGACAGGGGCCAACGTCCTGACTTTC.

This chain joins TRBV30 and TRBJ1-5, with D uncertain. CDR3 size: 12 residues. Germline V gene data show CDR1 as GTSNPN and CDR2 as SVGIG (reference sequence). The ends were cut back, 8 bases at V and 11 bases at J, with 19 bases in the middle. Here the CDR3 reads CAAHHREGAQHF. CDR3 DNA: TGTGCCGCTCATCACCGGGAGGGAGCCCAGCATTTT.

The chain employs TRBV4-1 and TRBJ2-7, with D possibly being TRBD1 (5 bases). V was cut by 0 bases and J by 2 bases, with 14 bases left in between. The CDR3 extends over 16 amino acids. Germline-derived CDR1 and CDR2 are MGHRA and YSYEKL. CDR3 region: CASSQDLWAGTYEQYF. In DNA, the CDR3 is TGCGCCAGCAGCCAAGATCTTTGGGCAGGGACCTACGAGCAGTACTTC.

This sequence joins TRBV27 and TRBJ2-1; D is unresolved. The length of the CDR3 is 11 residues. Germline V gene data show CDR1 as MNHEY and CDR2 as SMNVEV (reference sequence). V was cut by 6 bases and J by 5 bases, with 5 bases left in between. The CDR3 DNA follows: TGTGCCAGCAGCCTTAACAATGAGCAGTTCTTC. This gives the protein CASSLNNEQFF.

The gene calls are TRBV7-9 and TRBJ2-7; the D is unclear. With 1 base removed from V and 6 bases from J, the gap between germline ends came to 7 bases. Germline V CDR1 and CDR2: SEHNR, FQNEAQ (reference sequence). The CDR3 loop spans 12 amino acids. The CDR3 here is CASSLGNFEQYF. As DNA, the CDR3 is TGTGCCAGCAGCTTAGGTAATTTCGAGCAGTACTTC. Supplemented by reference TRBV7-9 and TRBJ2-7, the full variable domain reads DTGVSQNPRHKITKRGQNVTFRCDPISEHNRLYWYRQTLGQGPEFLTYFQNEAQLEKSRLLSDRFSAERPKGSFSTLEIQRTEQGDSAMYLCASSLGNFEQYFGPGTRLTVT.

CDR3: CASSKKRTAYEQYF. CDR3 nucleotide sequence: TGTGCCAGCAGCAAAAAACGGACAGCCTACGAGCAGTACTTC. The chain uses TRBV21-1 and TRBJ2-7; TRBD1, the D gene given by the table, was not confirmed from the DNA. TRBV21-1 is a known pseudogene. This CDR3 spans 14 amino acids.

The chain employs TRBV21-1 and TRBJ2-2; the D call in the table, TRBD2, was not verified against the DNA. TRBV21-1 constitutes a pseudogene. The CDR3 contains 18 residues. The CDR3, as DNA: TGTGCCAGCAGCACCGGGACTAGCGATTTCGAGAACACCGGGGAGCTGTTTTTT. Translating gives CASSTGTSDFENTGELFF.

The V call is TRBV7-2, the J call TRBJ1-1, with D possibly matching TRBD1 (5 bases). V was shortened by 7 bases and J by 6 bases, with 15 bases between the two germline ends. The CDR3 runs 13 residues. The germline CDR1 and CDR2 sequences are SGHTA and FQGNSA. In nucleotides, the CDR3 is TGTGCCAGCACCCTCGGGGGGTGGTCTGAAGCTTTCTTT. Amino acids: CASTLGGWSEAFF.

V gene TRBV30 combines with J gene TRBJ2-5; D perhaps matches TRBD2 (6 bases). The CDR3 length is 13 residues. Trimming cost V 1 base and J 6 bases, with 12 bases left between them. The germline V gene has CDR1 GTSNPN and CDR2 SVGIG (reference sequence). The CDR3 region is CAWSGAGKQTQYF. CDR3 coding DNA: TGTGCCTGGAGTGGGGCGGGGAAACAGACCCAGTACTTC.

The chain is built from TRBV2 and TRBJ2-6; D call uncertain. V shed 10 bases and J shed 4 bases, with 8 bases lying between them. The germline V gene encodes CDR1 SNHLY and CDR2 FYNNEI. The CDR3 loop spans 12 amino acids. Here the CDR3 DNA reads TGTGCCACCGGCGGAGGGGCCAACGTCCTGACTTTC. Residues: CATGGGANVLTF.

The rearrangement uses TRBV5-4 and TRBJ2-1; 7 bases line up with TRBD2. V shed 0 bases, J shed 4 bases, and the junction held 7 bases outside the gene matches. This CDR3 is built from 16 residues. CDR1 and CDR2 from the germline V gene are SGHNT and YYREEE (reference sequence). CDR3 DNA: TGTGCCAGCAGCTTGGCCGGGGCGGGGGAATACAATGAGCAGTTCTTC. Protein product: CASSLAGAGEYNEQFF.

The chain's CDR3 is CASSRTSGRAGDTDTQYF. Written as DNA, the CDR3 is TGCGCCAGCAGTCGGACTAGCGGGAGGGCCGGGGACACAGATACGCAGTATTTT. The chain links TRBV10-1 to TRBJ2-3, with 15 bases lining up with TRBD2. The J segment lost 2 bases and the V segment lost 5 bases, leaving 8 bases of the junction unmatched. CDR1 WNHNN and CDR2 SYGVQD come from the germline V gene (reference sequence). The CDR3 length is 18 residues.